This T cell receptor beta chain was identified in a study of T-cell reconstitution after alpha-beta-depleted transplantation in children. Study-wide results and caveats: Several hundred rapidly expanded clones from non-depleted graft cells reportedly supplied alpha-beta T cells about two months post-transplant. It was surviving recipient T cells and thymic progenitors that gave some patients high TCRbeta diversity at day 60. Counts and diversity of T cells one year after transplant came mostly from newly produced T cells.

The authors prepared the TCRbeta library with unique molecular identifiers. TCRdb fed the PCR reads into MiXCR, producing one record per CDR3 protein. The table lists approximately 400,000 distinct CDR3 sequences, around 16% of them singletons, with about 32% in the top ten. In this sample, this clonotype turned up a few times. Its specificity is unknown. Germline values: CDR1 DFQATT, CDR2 SNEGSKA (reference sequence). V gave up 1 base and J gave up 2 bases; unmatched junction bases: 1. The CDR3 covers 15 residues. The sample here was PBMCs, mostly from graft donor cells, taken 360 days after TCRalphabeta/CD19-depleted stem cell transplant. The sequence was obtained from a boy under two years old who had a stem cell transplant for Wiskott-Aldrich syndrome, so the T cells may come from the graft donor. The chain couples TRBV20-1 to TRBJ2-2; 10 nucleotides match TRBD2. The CDR3 coding sequence is TGCAGTGCTAGAGGACTAGCGGGCAACACCGGGGAGCTGTTTTTT. It codes for CSARGLAGNTGELFF.